Listed here is a single T cell receptor (beta chain). This entry comes from a study of blood T cell repertoires in COVID-19. About the research overall: COVID-19 samples from acute and convalescent phases originated in the United States, Italy and Spain. In each case, the material was cDNA or gDNA derived from T cells, B-cell-depleted T cells, or PBMCs.

The V segment lost 5 bases and the J segment 3 bases; nucleotides outside the gene matches: 3. Germline CDR1 is KGHDR and CDR2 is SFDVKD. CDR3 length: 15 amino acids. Source study methods: Reference gene primer amplification gave estimated nucleated cell counts. The protocol was immunoSEQ multiplex PCR, while the TCRdb copy is restricted to in-frame clones and leaves out a portion. Clone size and the V and J calls come from that table; the DNA yielded D and trimming. The table includes about 88,000 clones, approximately 86% detected once. The TCR sequence derives from a male donor with acute or convalescent COVID-19. V and J are TRBV24-1 and TRBJ1-1, with TRBD1 matching over 12 bases. Sample: peripheral blood. The CDR3 region has the DNA TGTGCCACCAGTGCGGGACAGGGGGCCCACACTGAAGCTTTCTTT. Its protein is CATSAGQGAHTEAFF.